This note documents a single T cell receptor beta chain sequence. Data came from immunoSEQ multiplex PCR; TCRdb stores just in-frame clones and leaves some out. The data hold some 120,000 clones, with around nine tenths observed a single time. These data belong to a study of cytomegalovirus exposure and HLA in healthy donors. The sequencing sample was made of PBMCs. This sequence originates from a woman aged 18 to 35 in good health and CMV-seronegative.

CDR3 DNA sequence: TGCGCCAGCAGCTTGGCCGGGACAGGGTTGTTTGGCTACACCTTC. It codes for CASSLAGTGLFGYTF. The chain uses TRBV5-1 and TRBJ1-2; 9 bases are a match to TRBD1. The germline CDR1 and CDR2 sequences are SGHRS and YFSETQ. CDR3 length equals 15 residues. The junction had 7 bases not matched to a gene; V was cut back by 0 bases and J by 7 bases. Drawing the rest from reference TRBV5-1 and TRBJ1-2, the complete variable domain is KAGVTQTPRYLIKTRGQQVTLSCSPISGHRSVSWYQQTPGQGLQFLFEYFSETQRNKGNFPGRFSGRQFSNSRSEMNVSTLELGDSALYLCASSLAGTGLFGYTFGSGTRLTVV.